These 7 T cell receptor beta chains were all obtained from the same sample, sequenced in a study of cytomegalovirus exposure and HLA in healthy donors. It was with 60 Vbeta and 13 Jbeta primers that the PCR ran. TCRdb's table, derived via immunoSEQ multiplex PCR, lists solely in-frame clones and lacks some. The sample totals tens of thousands of clones. Sequenced: PBMCs. The receptors come from a man aged 45-65 years in good health and CMV-seropositive.

The V gene is TRBV10-3, the J gene TRBJ2-3; 10 nucleotides agree with TRBD2. Unmatched junction bases numbered 5, after V lost 0 bases and J lost 2 bases. This CDR3 has 17 residues. CDR1 is ENHRY and CDR2 is SYGVKD in the germline V gene. As DNA, the CDR3 is TGTGCCATCAGTGAGTCCAGCGGGAGGGGGGTCACAGATACGCAGTATTTT. This encodes CAISESSGRGVTDTQYF.

V gene TRBV18 combines with J gene TRBJ1-1; a weak D match, TRBD1 (6 bases). V dropped 1 base and J dropped 3 bases, with 18 bases sitting between them. The CDR3 has 17 residues. Germline V CDR1 and CDR2: KGHSH, LQKENI. The DNA of the CDR3 is TGTGCCAGCTCACCACGAGCGAGACAGGTTGAGGACACTGAAGCTTTCTTT. It yields the protein CASSPRARQVEDTEAFF.

The V call is TRBV18, the J call TRBJ2-1; D might be TRBD2 (6 bases). The CDR3 is made up of 16 amino acids. The germline V gene has CDR1 KGHSH and CDR2 LQKENI. Trimming cost V 1 base and J 4 bases, with 14 bases left between them. CDR3 in amino acids: CASSPQLADNYNEQFF. DNA for the CDR3: TGTGCCAGCTCACCACAGTTAGCGGATAATTACAATGAGCAGTTCTTC.

The gene calls are TRBV9 and TRBJ2-1; TRBD2 aligns across 10 bases. Germline-derived CDR1 and CDR2 are SGDLS and YYNGEE. This CDR3 comprises 15 residues. With 2 bases clipped from V and 2 bases from J, the junction kept 1 base outside the gene matches. The chain's CDR3 is CASSVTSGPYNEQFF. CDR3 nucleotides: TGTGCCAGCAGCGTGACTAGCGGGCCCTACAATGAGCAGTTCTTC. The complete variable domain, with remaining parts taken from reference TRBV9 and TRBJ2-1, reads DSGVTQTPKHLITATGQRVTLRCSPRSGDLSVYWYQQSLDQGLQFLIQYYNGEERAKGNILERFSAQQFPDLHSELNLSSLELGDSALYFCASSVTSGPYNEQFFGPGTRLTVL.

V is TRBV29-1 and J is TRBJ2-7, with 7 bases matching TRBD2. Germline lookup yields CDR1 SQVTM and CDR2 ANQGSEA. The trim removed 3 bases at V and 0 bases at J, leaving 2 bases unmatched. This CDR3 comprises 13 residues. The CDR3 region is CSVEGLNSYEQYF. The CDR3 region has the DNA TGCAGCGTTGAGGGACTAAACTCCTACGAGCAGTACTTC.

Written as DNA, the CDR3 is TGTGCCAGCACAGGCGGGTTGGGGGCTTTCTTT. It specifies CASTGGLGAFF. J is TRBJ1-1 and V is TRBV11-2; D is unclear. V lost 7 bases to trimming and J lost 11 bases, with 14 bases between them. There are 11 residues in the CDR3. Germline V gene lookup returns CDR1 SGHAT and CDR2 FQNNGV.

The rearrangement links TRBV5-5 to TRBJ1-1, with 9 positions matching TRBD1. Germline assignment: CDR1 SGHKS and CDR2 YYEKEE (reference sequence). CDR3 length equals 15 residues. V shed 3 bases and J 5 bases; nucleotides not matched to a gene: 8. The CDR3 spells CASSSRGQGETEAFF. The DNA for the CDR3 is TGTGCCAGCAGCTCAAGGGGACAGGGTGAGACTGAAGCTTTCTTT. The full variable domain, rest sourced from reference TRBV5-5 and TRBJ1-1, is DAGVTQSPTHLIKTRGQQVTLRCSPISGHKSVSWYQQVLGQGPQFIFQYYEKEERGRGNFPDRFSARQFPNYSSELNVNALLLGDSALYLCASSSRGQGETEAFFGQGTRLTVV.